One sample yielded the 14 T cell receptor beta chains listed below, sequenced in a study of beta chain features in type 1 diabetes. Expressed TCRB transcripts got sequenced, as all isolated RNA was reverse transcribed. Clones were read by immunoSEQ multiplex PCR, and TCRdb kept only the in-frame ones, dropping some. The repertoire holds some 360,000 clones, with around 20% as singletons. The material sequenced was naive CD4+ T cells from blood. Receptors were obtained from a woman under 30 in good health.

The chain couples TRBV6-5 to TRBJ1-2, with TRBD1 matching 7 bases. CDR1 MNHEY and CDR2 SVGAGI come from the germline V gene. Trimming at V came to 7 bases and at J to 4 bases, leaving 12 bases not matched to a gene. The CDR3 sequence is 15 residues long. The CDR3 spells CASTTRQGLFYGYTF. The DNA of the CDR3 is TGTGCCAGCACCACTCGACAGGGCCTGTTCTATGGCTACACCTTC.

Only a few counts were recorded for this clone. The V and J genes are TRBV7-9 and TRBJ1-6; 7 nucleotides align to TRBD1. The CDR3 has 13 residues. The V and J ends lost 4 bases and 14 bases, in that order; junction bases with no gene match: 8. Germline CDR1 SEHNR, CDR2 FQNEAQ (reference sequence). This CDR3 is CASSSPTGEALHF. Written as DNA, the CDR3 is TGTGCCAGCAGCTCACCAACAGGGGAGGCCCTCCACTTT. Together with reference TRBV7-9 and TRBJ1-6, the CDR3 gives the full variable domain: DTGVSQNPRHKITKRGQNVTFRCDPISEHNRLYWYRQTLGQGPEFLTYFQNEAQLEKSRLLSDRFSAERPKGSFSTLEIQRTEQGDSAMYLCASSSPTGEALHFGNGTRLTVT.

This chain joins TRBV9 and TRBJ2-1; 7 bases map to TRBD2. The CDR3 has 15 amino acids. Germline V CDR1 and CDR2: SGDLS, YYNGEE. With V trimmed by 0 bases and J by 4 bases, 4 bases remained unmatched. In nucleotides, the CDR3 is TGTGCCAGCAGCGTAGAAGTGGGAGGGTACAATGAGCAGTTCTTC. The encoded protein is CASSVEVGGYNEQFF.

This clone was counted only a few times. The chain joins TRBV5-1 to TRBJ1-2, with 7 bases that match TRBD1. The length of the CDR3 is 13 residues. Trimming removed 4 bases from V and 3 bases from J; junction bases left unmatched: 3. The germline gives CDR1 SGHRS, CDR2 YFSETQ. DNA for the CDR3: TGCGCCAGCAGCCGCAGGGGGGACTATGGCTACACCTTC. It translates to CASSRRGDYGYTF.

This clone has more than one count but fewer than ten. V and J are TRBV5-1 and TRBJ2-7; D is uncertain. This CDR3 has 12 residues. The germline V gene encodes CDR1 SGHRS and CDR2 YFSETQ. Trimming cost V 0 bases and J 6 bases, with 7 bases left between them. This chain's CDR3 is CASSLETGEQYF. DNA of the CDR3: TGCGCCAGCAGCTTGGAAACCGGCGAGCAGTACTTC.

CDR3 bases: TGTGCCAGCAGCTCAAGACAGGCCCTCTCCTACGAGCAGTACTTC. This sequence encodes CASSSRQALSYEQYF. This chain uses TRBV7-2 with TRBJ2-7, with TRBD1 as a possible D gene (6 bases). Germline V gene data show CDR1 as SGHTA and CDR2 as FQGNSA. The CDR3 spans 15 residues. Trimming removed 4 bases from V and 0 bases from J, with 13 bases in between.

The chain carries TRBV7-2 and TRBJ1-1, with D hard to call. V dropped 5 bases and J dropped 5 bases, with 15 bases sitting between them. The CDR3 has 14 amino acids. CDR1 is SGHTA and CDR2 is FQGNSA in the germline V gene. The CDR3 region has the DNA TGTGCCAGCAGCGTCACGCGGGGAGGAACTGAAGCTTTCTTT. Encoded protein: CASSVTRGGTEAFF. The full variable domain, with the rest looked up from reference TRBV7-2 and TRBJ1-1, is GAGVSQSPSNKVTEKGKDVELRCDPISGHTALYWYRQSLGQGLEFLIYFQGNSAPDKSGLPSDRFSAERTGGSVSTLTIQRTQQEDSAVYLCASSVTRGGTEAFFGQGTRLTVV.

The chain carries TRBV30 and TRBJ1-2, with D possibly matching TRBD1 (5 bases). CDR3 length: 12 residues. The V gene lost 2 bases and the J gene lost 1 base, with 5 bases spanning the gap. Looked up from germline, CDR1 is GTSNPN and CDR2 is SVGIG (reference sequence). The CDR3 is CAWSQGNYGYTF. CDR3 nucleotides: TGTGCCTGGAGTCAGGGTAACTATGGCTACACCTTC.

V is TRBV30 and J is TRBJ2-3; D is undetermined. V dropped 2 bases and J dropped 7 bases, with 4 bases sitting between them. CDR1 is GTSNPN and CDR2 is SVGIG in the germline V gene (reference sequence). This CDR3 is built from 10 residues. The CDR3 region has the DNA TGTGCCTGGAGTCCCTATACGCAGTATTTT. Its translation: CAWSPYTQYF.

A word on this clone: The same CDR3 can be traced to other DNA sequences in this sample. The J gene is TRBJ2-7, the V gene TRBV20-1, with 9 positions matching TRBD1. Trimming at V came to 6 bases and at J to 5 bases, leaving 2 bases not matched to a gene. The CDR3 is 11 residues long. The germline V gene has CDR1 DFQATT and CDR2 SNEGSKA (reference sequence). The CDR3 sequence: CSARQGDEQYF. The CDR3 DNA sequence: TGCAGTGCGAGACAGGGGGACGAGCAGTACTTC.

The V call is TRBV7-9, the J call TRBJ1-2; D unresolved. Trimming cost V 5 bases and J 3 bases, with 16 bases left between them. The length of the CDR3 is 15 residues. From germline, CDR1 is SEHNR and CDR2 FQNEAQ (reference sequence). CDR3 bases: TGTGCCAGCAGCCCGCCCCGGGGATCTGACTATGGCTACACCTTC. This sequence encodes CASSPPRGSDYGYTF.

The chain couples TRBV29-1 to TRBJ2-7, with D possibly matching TRBD1 (6 bases). Germline lookup yields CDR1 SQVTM and CDR2 ANQGSEA. V lost 4 bases, J lost 0 bases, and 16 bases lay in between. CDR3 length: 15 residues. The CDR3, as DNA: TGCAGCGTTGTGGGGGCGGCGGCGACCTCCTACGAGCAGTACTTC. Amino acid sequence: CSVVGAAATSYEQYF.

The sample holds a few counts of this clone. V usage is TRBV5-1 and J usage is TRBJ2-1; 7 positions match TRBD2. V lost 5 bases, J lost 8 bases, and 19 bases stayed unmatched. Germline V gene sequence: CDR1 SGHRS, CDR2 YFSETQ. The CDR3 extends over 17 amino acids. The CDR3 nucleotides read TGCGCCAGCAGTTCCCCTCGCAACCTAGCGGTTGGGCATGAGCAGTTCTTC. This gives the protein CASSSPRNLAVGHEQFF.

This clone was detected only a few times. J is TRBJ1-1 and V is TRBV28; 7 nucleotides agree with TRBD1. This CDR3 is built from 13 residues. The ends lost 6 bases at V and 7 bases at J; junction bases unmatched: 8. Germline V lookup: CDR1 MDHEN, CDR2 SYDVKM. The CDR3 region is CASRTGTAYEAFF. The CDR3 bases are TGTGCCAGCAGGACCGGGACAGCATATGAAGCTTTCTTT.